The 31 T cell receptor beta chains given below trace back to one sample, sequenced in a study of T-cell reconstitution after alpha-beta-depleted transplantation in children. Preparation of the TCRbeta library was carried out with unique molecular identifiers. TCRdb redid the calling of the PCR reads with MiXCR, one entry per CDR3 protein. The sample has 55,000 to 90,000 distinct CDR3 sequences, roughly 5.2% seen once. The sequenced sample was PBMCs, mostly from graft donor cells, obtained 180 days after TCRalphabeta/CD19-depleted stem cell transplant. The receptors originated from a boy under two years old who had a stem cell transplant for acute myeloid leukemia, so the T cells may come from the graft donor.

The count of this clonotype is one. Possible read error: a much larger clone is one base away. Given the absence of the conserved phenylalanine or tryptophan at the CDR3 end, a read error is likely. This chain uses TRBV19 with TRBJ2-5, with TRBD1 matching over 10 bases. The CDR3 spans 14 residues. V gave up 6 bases and J gave up 4 bases; unmatched junction bases: 5. Germline CDR1 is LNHDA and CDR2 is SQIVND (reference sequence). The CDR3 DNA is TGTGCCAGTAGCTCCGGGACAGGGGTAGAGACCCAGTACTCC. It is translated as CASSSGTGVETQYS.

This clonotype was recorded at least ten times. V and J are TRBV14 and TRBJ2-7; D gene unclear. Trimming removed 4 bases from V and 6 bases from J, with 13 bases in between. The CDR3 spans 13 residues. Germline values: CDR1 SGHDN, CDR2 FVKESK. CDR3 region: CASSPFWSTEQYV. CDR3 bases: TGTGCCAGCAGCCCCTTTTGGTCTACCGAGCAGTACGTC.

This clonotype came up many times. The chain combines TRBV12-3 or TRBV12-4 with TRBJ1-1, with a possible D match to TRBD1 (5 bases). Trimming cost V 0 bases and J 6 bases, with 11 bases left between them. This CDR3 is built from 14 residues. In DNA form, the CDR3 reads TGTGCCAGCAGTTTAGCGCGGCAGGGCCCTGAAGCTTTCTTT. Translated, it gives CASSLARQGPEAFF.

In this sample, this clonotype turned up many times. This chain links TRBV4-3 with TRBJ2-1; no reliable D call. This CDR3 region has 12 residues. Germline assignment: CDR1 LGHNA and CDR2 YSLEER. The ends were cut back, 7 bases at V and 7 bases at J, with 11 bases in the middle. As DNA, the CDR3 is TGCGCCAGCACTGGAAATAAGAATGAGCAGTTCTTC. As protein: CASTGNKNEQFF.

This clonotype was observed many times. V is TRBV20-1 and J is TRBJ2-7, with D perhaps being TRBD1 or TRBD2 (5 bases each). The germline CDR1 and CDR2 sequences are DFQATT and SNEGSKA (reference sequence). The CDR3 runs to 10 residues. V lost 5 bases and J lost 5, with 7 bases in between. The CDR3 is CSAWDDEQYV. The CDR3, as DNA: TGCAGTGCTTGGGACGACGAGCAGTACGTC.

Ten or more counts support this clonotype. The chain is built from TRBV7-8 and TRBJ2-3; a weak D match, TRBD1 (5 bases). The CDR3 length is 15 residues. Trimming cost V 5 bases and J 1 base, with 13 bases left between them. Per the germline V gene, CDR1 is SGHVS and CDR2 is FQNEAQ. The CDR3 here is CASSQLGHRTDTQYF. CDR3 sequence (DNA): TGTGCCAGCAGCCAGCTAGGACATCGCACAGATACGCAGTATTTT. Drawing the rest from reference TRBV7-8 and TRBJ2-3, the complete variable domain is GAGVSQSPRYKVAKRGQDVALRCDPISGHVSLFWYQQALGQGPEFLTYFQNEAQLDKSGLPSDRFFAERPEGSVSTLKIQRTQQEDSAVYLCASSQLGHRTDTQYFGPGTRLTVL.

This chain links TRBV20-1 with TRBJ1-2; D perhaps matches TRBD1 (5 bases). The CDR3 spans 11 residues. Trimming left V 5 bases short and J 12 bases short, with 16 bases between. Germline lookup yields CDR1 DFQATT and CDR2 SNEGSKA (reference sequence). The CDR3 coding sequence is TGCAGTGCTCCCGGGAGGGGACTTAACACCTTC. It yields the protein CSAPGRGLNTF.

This clonotype was counted many times. The chain is built from TRBV29-1 and TRBJ1-1; weak D call: TRBD1 (6 bases). The length of the CDR3 is 13 residues. Germline V lookup: CDR1 SQVTM, CDR2 ANQGSEA. Trimming took 1 base from V and 1 from J, leaving 7 bases between them. The CDR3, as DNA: TGCAGCGTTGAAGTAGGGGGGAACACTGAAGCTTTCTTT. Translation: CSVEVGGNTEAFF.

This clonotype was picked up a small number of times. Since a much larger clone is just one base distant, this may be a read error. The rearrangement joins TRBV12-3 or TRBV12-4 to TRBJ1-5; TRBD1 agrees at 8 bases. The CDR3 runs 18 residues. CDR3 sequence reads: CACSLGRTGMYSNQPQHF. The DNA for the CDR3 is TGTGCCTGCAGTTTAGGCCGGACAGGGATGTATAGCAATCAGCCCCAGCATTTT.

In this sample, this clonotype turned up many times. This chain's CDR3 is CASSETGLAGVAYEQYV. In nucleotides, the CDR3 is TGCGCCAGCAGTGAGACCGGACTAGCGGGGGTTGCCTACGAGCAGTACGTC. The chain links TRBV10-2 to TRBJ2-7; 13 nucleotides align to TRBD2. Trimming cost V 2 bases and J 2 bases; bases outside gene matches: 6. Per germline, CDR1 WSHSY and CDR2 SAAADI. This CDR3 is 17 amino acids long.

This clonotype was found many times. The CDR3 coding sequence is TGCAGTGCTAGGCTGGCTAGGGGTCCCACAGATACGCAGTATTTT. As protein: CSARLARGPTDTQYF. V usage is TRBV20-1 and J usage is TRBJ2-3, with a weak D call TRBD1 (5 bases). Trimming took off 3 bases at V and 2 bases at J, with 15 bases between the two ends. Germline V lookup: CDR1 DFQATT, CDR2 SNEGSKA (reference sequence). The CDR3 sequence is 15 residues long.

At least ten counts were recorded for this clonotype. This chain links TRBV7-3 with TRBJ1-1; 8 nucleotides agree with TRBD1. V lost 2 bases and J lost 6; bases outside the gene matches: 11. The CDR3 is 16 residues long. The germline V gene encodes CDR1 SGHTA and CDR2 FQGTGA. Here the CDR3 reads CASSLGYWTGRSEAFF. CDR3 DNA sequence: TGTGCCAGCAGCTTAGGGTACTGGACAGGGAGGTCTGAAGCTTTCTTT.

On this clonotype: The junction departs from germline at one end; a sequencing error may be responsible. The J gene is TRBJ2-7, the V gene TRBV5-3; either TRBD1 or TRBD2 may fit D (5 bases each). TRBV5-3 belongs to the ORF category, with a function that is uncertain. The CDR3 has 13 residues. This chain's CDR3 is CARGLGVSCEQYF. Here the CDR3 DNA reads TGTGCCAGGGGCTTGGGGGTCTCCTGCGAGCAGTACTTC.

This clonotype occurred many times. The chain joins TRBV6-2 or TRBV6-3 to TRBJ1-1; possible D gene TRBD1, 6 bases. Trimming took 5 bases from V and 1 from J, leaving 20 bases between them. The CDR3 extends over 17 amino acids. The germline CDR1 and CDR2 sequences are MNHEY and SVGEGT. The CDR3 protein is CASSKRQAGISNTEAFF. The CDR3 DNA is TGTGCCAGCAGTAAGAGACAGGCAGGAATTTCGAACACTGAAGCTTTCTTT.

This clonotype was seen at least ten times. The rearrangement uses TRBV29-1 and TRBJ2-7, with TRBD2 identical over 13 bases. The junction had 6 bases not matched to a gene; V was cut back by 4 bases and J by 0 bases. The CDR3 is 16 residues long. The V gene's germline CDR1 is SQVTM and CDR2 ANQGSEA. As DNA, the CDR3 is TGCAGCGTTGTGACTAGCGGGGGGACTAGCTCCTACGAGCAGTACTTC. Translated: CSVVTSGGTSSYEQYF.

Many counts were recorded for this clonotype. This chain connects TRBV20-1 to TRBJ2-5, with unresolved D. V was pared by 0 bases and J by 2 bases, with 10 bases between. CDR1 and CDR2 from the germline V gene are DFQATT and SNEGSKA (reference sequence). The length of the CDR3 is 14 residues. The CDR3 sequence is CSARDWRLQETQYF. The CDR3 DNA follows: TGCAGTGCTAGAGATTGGCGGTTACAAGAGACCCAGTACTTC.

This clonotype was counted at least ten times. The chain links TRBV7-8 to TRBJ2-7; 7 nucleotides line up with TRBD2. V lost 3 bases to trimming and J lost 5 bases; unmatched junction nucleotides: 7. Germline V gene sequence: CDR1 SGHVS, CDR2 FQNEAQ. The CDR3 is 14 amino acids. The CDR3 is CASSLAGVNNEQYV. CDR3 bases: TGTGCCAGCAGCTTGGCGGGGGTAAATAACGAGCAGTACGTC.

This clonotype was counted many times. This chain connects TRBV7-9 to TRBJ2-2; 7 nucleotides agree with TRBD2. The J segment lost 4 bases and the V segment lost 5 bases, leaving 10 bases of the junction unmatched. The CDR3 spans 16 residues. The germline CDR1 and CDR2 sequences are SEHNR and FQNEAQ (reference sequence). CDR3 residues: CASSDGRGEGTGELFF. The CDR3 coding sequence is TGTGCCAGCAGCGACGGACGGGGGGAGGGCACCGGGGAGCTGTTTTTT.

This clonotype was detected many times. The chain links TRBV20-1 to TRBJ2-7, with D possibly TRBD1 on 7 matching bases. The CDR3 has 16 amino acids. V was clipped by 0 bases and J by 4 bases, with 19 bases between them. Looked up from germline, CDR1 is DFQATT and CDR2 is SNEGSKA (reference sequence). The CDR3 sequence is CSARDPATGRGYEQYF. CDR3 sequence (DNA): TGCAGTGCTAGAGACCCCGCGACAGGGCGGGGTTACGAGCAGTACTTC.

In its sample, this clonotype was seen many times. The genes are TRBV7-2 and TRBJ2-6; D remains unclear. The CDR3 loop spans 16 amino acids. V was trimmed by 9 bases and J by 2 bases, leaving 17 bases between them. CDR1 and CDR2 from the germline V gene are SGHTA and FQGNSA. The CDR3 reads CARSTLGVAGANVLTF. The CDR3 DNA reads as TGTGCCAGAAGCACTTTAGGAGTGGCTGGGGCCAACGTCCTGACTTTC.

Ten or more counts support this clonotype. J is TRBJ2-2 and V is TRBV5-1; possible D gene TRBD1, 6 bases. V was trimmed by 8 bases and J by 1 base, leaving 12 bases between them. Germline V gene data show CDR1 as SGHRS and CDR2 as YFSETQ. This CDR3 comprises 14 residues. The CDR3 nucleotides are TGCGCCAGTGGGACACCGGAGAACACCGGGGAGCTGTTTTTT. It codes for CASGTPENTGELFF.

There are many counts of this clonotype. In nucleotides, the CDR3 is TGTGCCAGCACGGCAGGGAGAAACACCGGGGAGCTGTTTTTT. Translation: CASTAGRNTGELFF. This chain joins TRBV12-3 or TRBV12-4 and TRBJ2-2; D is possibly TRBD1 or TRBD2 (5 bases each). The CDR3 runs 14 residues. V was pared by 7 bases and J by 2 bases, with 11 bases between.

The gene calls are TRBV19 and TRBJ2-3; 10 bases align to TRBD2. The CDR3 is 17 amino acids. Trimming took 1 base from V and 6 from J; bases not matched to a gene: 10. Germline CDR1 and CDR2: LNHDA and SQIVND (reference sequence). CDR3 nucleotides: TGTGCCAGTAGTATAGCCCCGGAAGCGGGGGGGAGGGATACGCAGTATTTT. It encodes CASSIAPEAGGRDTQYF.

The V gene is TRBV10-2, the J gene TRBJ1-1; TRBD1 matches at 8 bases. The germline V gene encodes CDR1 WSHSY and CDR2 SAAADI. Trimming took 10 bases from V and 9 from J; bases not matched to a gene: 16. The CDR3 extends over 14 amino acids. The CDR3 protein is CATRSTGGPFQAFF. CDR3 DNA: TGCGCCACCCGGTCCACAGGGGGTCCCTTCCAAGCTTTCTTT.

This clonotype has more than one count but fewer than ten. The chain employs TRBV12-3 or TRBV12-4 and TRBJ1-2, with TRBD1 as a possible D gene (6 bases). Trimming removed 6 bases at V and 8 bases at J, with 13 bases between. The CDR3 runs 12 residues. In DNA form, the CDR3 reads TGTGCCAGCAGCCGTTACAGGGAGGGCTACACCTTC. It yields the protein CASSRYREGYTF.

This clonotype has a count of ten or more. The V and J genes are TRBV6-5 and TRBJ2-1; D is unresolved. CDR1 is MNHEY, CDR2 SVGAGI, per germline. Trimming took off 7 bases at V and 2 bases at J, with 18 bases between the two ends. There are 16 residues in the CDR3. In DNA form, the CDR3 reads TGTGCCAGCACGAGCTTCGGTCGGACCCCCTACAATGAGCAGTTCTTC. Its translation: CASTSFGRTPYNEQFF.

This clonotype was recorded many times. V is TRBV3-1 and J is TRBJ2-5; D not certain. Germline CDR1 and CDR2: LGHDT and YNNKEL (reference sequence). Trimming took off 0 bases at V and 1 base at J, with 12 bases between the two ends. The CDR3 extends over 16 amino acids. The CDR3 DNA reads as TGTGCCAGCAGCCAAGATGCCGCCCAGCGCCAAGAGACCCAGTACTTC. It translates to CASSQDAAQRQETQYF.

This clonotype has at least ten counts. The V and J genes are TRBV6-5 and TRBJ1-1; 9 bases align to TRBD1. After removal of 5 bases from V and 5 bases from J, the junction contained 15 bases not matched to a gene. There are 17 residues in the CDR3. The germline gives CDR1 MNHEY, CDR2 SVGAGI. The CDR3 DNA sequence: TGTGCCAGCAGTAGACTTGTCCCGGGACAGGGAAAAACTGAAGCTTTCTTT. Protein product: CASSRLVPGQGKTEAFF.

This clonotype was observed many times. The chain has TRBV2 and TRBJ2-1; no clear D. The CDR3 contains 10 residues. The V gene lost 6 bases and the J gene lost 8 bases, with 5 bases spanning the gap. CDR1 is SNHLY, CDR2 FYNNEI, per germline. This CDR3 reads CASRADEQFF. DNA for the CDR3: TGTGCCAGCAGGGCGGATGAGCAGTTCTTC.

This clonotype appeared many times. This chain links TRBV25-1 with TRBJ1-2, with D maybe TRBD1 (5 bases). The germline gives CDR1 MGHDK, CDR2 SYGVNS. This CDR3 region has 19 residues. Trimming pared 2 bases from V and 3 bases from J, leaving 25 bases between. CDR3 nucleotide sequence: TGTGCCAGCAGTGAAATCGGGCGTCGCCCAGGGCCTCTTTACTATGGCTACACCTTC. Its translation: CASSEIGRRPGPLYYGYTF.

This clonotype was observed at least ten times. The V gene is TRBV6-1, the J gene TRBJ1-2, with D possibly TRBD1 on 5 matching bases. Per the germline V gene, CDR1 is MNHNS and CDR2 is SASEGT. Trimming removed 6 bases at V and 3 bases at J, with 17 bases between. The CDR3 length is 15 residues. As DNA, the CDR3 is TGTGCCAGCAGGGGCTTAGGACGGGACGACTATGGCTACACCTTC. Residues: CASRGLGRDDYGYTF.